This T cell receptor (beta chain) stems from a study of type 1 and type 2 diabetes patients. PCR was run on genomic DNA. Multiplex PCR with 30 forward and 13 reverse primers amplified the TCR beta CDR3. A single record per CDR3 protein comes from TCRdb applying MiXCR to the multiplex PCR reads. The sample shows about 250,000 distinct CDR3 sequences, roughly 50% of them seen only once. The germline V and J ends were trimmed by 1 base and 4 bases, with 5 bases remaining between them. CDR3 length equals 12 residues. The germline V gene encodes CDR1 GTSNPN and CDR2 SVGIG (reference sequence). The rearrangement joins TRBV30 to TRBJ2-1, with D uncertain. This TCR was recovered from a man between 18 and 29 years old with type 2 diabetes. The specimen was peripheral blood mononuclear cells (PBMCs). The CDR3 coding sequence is TGTGCCTGGAGTGATGGGTACAATGAGCAGTTCTTC. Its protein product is CAWSDGYNEQFF.